These T cell receptor beta chains were read from a single sample in a study of CD8+ T cells in alopecia areata. Measured with immunoSEQ multiplex PCR; TCRdb has only the in-frame clones, and not every one. Altogether 210,000 or so clones are present, more than 60% being singletons, with the ten largest covering more than 1%. The source material was CD4+ T cells sorted from blood, sampled at week 44, from a patient treated with tofacitinib. These receptors came from a human donor with alopecia areata. CDR3s include the opening cysteine and the closing phenylalanine or tryptophan. D genes are given only for firm matches.

v_gene,d_gene,j_gene,CDR3nt,CDR3aa
TRBV29-1,-,TRBJ2-7,TGCAGCGTTGCTCGGCAGGGCCCTTCCTACGAGCAGTACTTC,CSVARQGPSYEQYF
TRBV10-3,TRBD2,TRBJ2-5,TGTGCCATCAGTGACCCTAGCGGGGCGGCCGGAGAGACCCAGTACTTC,CAISDPSGAAGETQYF
TRBV29-1,-,TRBJ1-1,TGCAGCGTTGAGGGCAAATTAGTCACTGAAGCTTTCTTT,CSVEGKLVTEAFF
TRBV13,TRBD1,TRBJ1-2,TGTGCCAGCAGCTCCACAGGGGGGCTTGGCTACACCTTC,CASSSTGGLGYTF
TRBV10-3,-,TRBJ2-7,TGTGCCACCCGGGGACGACTAGTGGACGAGCAGTACTTC,CATRGRLVDEQYF
TRBV18,-,TRBJ2-5,TGTGCCAGCTCACCACCCAACCAAGAGACCCAGTACTTC,CASSPPNQETQYF
TRBV5-6,-,TRBJ2-3,TGTGCCAGCAGCAAAGATGGAGTCACAGATACGCAGTATTTT,CASSKDGVTDTQYF
TRBV27,-,TRBJ1-2,TGTGCCAGCAGTTCTCAGGGGAGGTATGGCTACACCTTC,CASSSQGRYGYTF
TRBV11-2,TRBD2,TRBJ2-7,TGTGCCAGCAGCTTGGCCTCGGGAGGATACGAGCAGTACTTC,CASSLASGGYEQYF
TRBV7-3,-,TRBJ2-5,TGTGCCAGCAGCATTATAGGGGGGGAGACCCAGTACTTC,CASSIIGGETQYF
TRBV7-2,-,TRBJ2-2,TGTGCCAGCAGCTTAGCGGGGCTGAACTCCGGGGAGCTGTTTTTT,CASSLAGLNSGELFF
TRBV19,-,TRBJ2-6,TGTGCCAGTAGTATCTACAGCTCTGGGGCCAACGTCCTGACTTTC,CASSIYSSGANVLTF
TRBV9,-,TRBJ1-5,TGTGCCAGCAGCGTAGGGCCGGGTCAGCCCCAGCATTTT,CASSVGPGQPQHF